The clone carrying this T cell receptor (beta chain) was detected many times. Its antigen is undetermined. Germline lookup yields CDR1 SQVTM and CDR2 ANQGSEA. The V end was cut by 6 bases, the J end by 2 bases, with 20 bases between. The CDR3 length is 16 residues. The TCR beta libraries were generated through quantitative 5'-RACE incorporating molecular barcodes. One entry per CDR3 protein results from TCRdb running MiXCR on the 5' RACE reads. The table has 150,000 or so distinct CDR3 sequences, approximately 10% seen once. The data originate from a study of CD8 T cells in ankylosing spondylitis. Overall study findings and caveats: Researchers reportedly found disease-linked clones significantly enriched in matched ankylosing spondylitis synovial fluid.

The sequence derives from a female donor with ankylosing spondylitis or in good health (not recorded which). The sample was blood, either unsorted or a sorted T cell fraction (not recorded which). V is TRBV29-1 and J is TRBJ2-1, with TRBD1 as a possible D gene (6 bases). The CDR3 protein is CSVAPEGEIAYNEQFF. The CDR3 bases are TGCAGCGTCGCGCCCGAGGGGGAGATCGCCTACAATGAGCAGTTCTTC.